This TCR beta chain was captured by sequencing in a study of blood T cell repertoires in COVID-19 (dated by TCRdb to about 2020). A note on the overall study: Samples from collaborators originated in the United States, Italy and Spain and spanned both the acute and convalescent phases of COVID-19. The material from the prospective study consisted of cDNA or gDNA derived from T cells, B-cell-depleted T cells, or PBMCs. Deeply sampled blood TCRbeta repertoires from subjects exposed to, actively infected with, or recovered from COVID-19 were included in the dataset. The repertoires were released in a freely available public database intended as a resource for research on the immune response to SARS-CoV-2. The samples were drawn from two sources: the first 160 participants of the ongoing ImmuneRACE study, and approximately 1,300 subjects contributed by 6 global collaborators. Nearly every sample came with metadata listing a de-identified subject ID, COVID-19 status, age in years and sex. Where available, HLA class I and class II types were taken from metadata supplied by the sample provider and were not determined by assay-based typing.

With respect to this clone: The antigen it binds to is not known. No base quality information exists; no much larger clone differs at one position.

The immunoSEQ Assay, a bias-controlled multiplex PCR, was used to amplify TCRbeta CDR3 regions from genomic DNA. As for the authors' bioinformatics: The number of nucleated cells in each sample was estimated from the amplification of reference gene primers within the assay. Sequence reads were collapsed and filtered to measure the absolute abundance of every unique TCRbeta CDR3 rearrangement. For each sample, productive Simpson clonality was calculated by taking the square root of Simpson's diversity index across productive rearrangements. The table comes from immuneACCESS by way of TCRdb, which keeps in-frame sequences with V and J called. Part of the clones is missing from these tables; in studies checked, under half for an unresolved V gene and the rest for unknown reasons. V and J calls and clone size are as listed in that table; D and trimming were resolved from the DNA. Across this sample there are some 150,000 clones, with 86% seen only once. The ten most abundant clones make up approximately 6.5% of the sample.

The CDR3 holds 13 amino acids from the cysteine to the phenylalanine. Only the CDR3 portion is preserved as DNA: 39 bases, with reading frame beginning at the first base. The germline V end is reduced by 5 bases and the J end by 4 bases; junction bases left unmatched: 0. CDR1 and CDR2 are read off the germline V gene (reference sequence) as MNHEY and SMNVEV. Each collaborating institution followed its own protocols to collect whole blood in K2EDTA tubes. Collaborator samples were shipped for TCRbeta analysis as frozen whole blood, isolated PBMCs, or DNA extracted from either sample type. Beyond this particular receptor, the publication reports: How much clinical and demographic metadata was included differed by source and by participant, and the metadata was provided uncurated.

Sample: peripheral blood. In this chain, TRBV27 is recombined with TRBJ1-5, with TRBD1 matching 9 junction bases. The TCR originated in a woman aged 80 or over in a cohort sampled during active or convalescent COVID-19. The sequenced DNA is TGTGCCAGCAGTGGGACAGGGAATCAGCCCCAGCATTTT. The encoded protein is CASSGTGNQPQHF.